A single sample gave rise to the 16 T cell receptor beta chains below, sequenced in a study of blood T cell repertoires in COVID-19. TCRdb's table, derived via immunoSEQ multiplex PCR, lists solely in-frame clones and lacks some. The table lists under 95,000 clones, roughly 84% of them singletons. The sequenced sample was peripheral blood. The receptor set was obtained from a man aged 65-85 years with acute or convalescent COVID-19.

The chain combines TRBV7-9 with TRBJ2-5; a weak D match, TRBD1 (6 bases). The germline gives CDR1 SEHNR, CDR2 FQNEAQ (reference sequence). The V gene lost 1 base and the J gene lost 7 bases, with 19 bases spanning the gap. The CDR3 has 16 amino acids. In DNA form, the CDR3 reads TGTGCCAGCAGCTTAGATGGGACATGGCGAGTGGTGACCCAGTACTTC. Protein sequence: CASSLDGTWRVVTQYF. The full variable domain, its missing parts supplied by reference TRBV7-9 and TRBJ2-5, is DTGVSQNPRHKITKRGQNVTFRCDPISEHNRLYWYRQTLGQGPEFLTYFQNEAQLEKSRLLSDRFSAERPKGSFSTLEIQRTEQGDSAMYLCASSLDGTWRVVTQYFGPGTRLLVL.

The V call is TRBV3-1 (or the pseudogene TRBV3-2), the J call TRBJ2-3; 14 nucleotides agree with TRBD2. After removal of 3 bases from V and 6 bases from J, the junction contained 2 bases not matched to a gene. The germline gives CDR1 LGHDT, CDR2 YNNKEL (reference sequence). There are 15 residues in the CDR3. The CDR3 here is CASSQRTSGGDTQYF. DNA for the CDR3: TGTGCCAGCAGCCAGAGGACTAGCGGGGGGGATACGCAGTATTTT.

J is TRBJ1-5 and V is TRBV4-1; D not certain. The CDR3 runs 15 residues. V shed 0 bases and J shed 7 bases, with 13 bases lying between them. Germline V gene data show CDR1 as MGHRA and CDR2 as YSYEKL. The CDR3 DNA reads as TGCGCCAGCAGCCAAGATCGGCGCCACGGGCAGCCCCAGCATTTT. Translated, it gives CASSQDRRHGQPQHF.

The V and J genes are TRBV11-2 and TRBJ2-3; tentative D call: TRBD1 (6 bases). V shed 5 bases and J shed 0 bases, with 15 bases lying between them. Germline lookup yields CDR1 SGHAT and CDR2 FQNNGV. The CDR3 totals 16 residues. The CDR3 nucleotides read TGTGCCAGCAGCATAACCGGGACAACTAGCACAGATACGCAGTATTTT. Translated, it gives CASSITGTTSTDTQYF.

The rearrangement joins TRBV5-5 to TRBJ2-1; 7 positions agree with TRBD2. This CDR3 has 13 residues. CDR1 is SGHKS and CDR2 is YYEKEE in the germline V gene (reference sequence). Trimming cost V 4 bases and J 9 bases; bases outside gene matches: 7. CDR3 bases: TGTGCCAGCAGCGGGAGGGTCCATGGTGAGCAGTTCTTC. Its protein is CASSGRVHGEQFF. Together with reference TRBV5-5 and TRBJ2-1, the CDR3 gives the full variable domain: DAGVTQSPTHLIKTRGQQVTLRCSPISGHKSVSWYQQVLGQGPQFIFQYYEKEERGRGNFPDRFSARQFPNYSSELNVNALLLGDSALYLCASSGRVHGEQFFGPGTRLTVL.

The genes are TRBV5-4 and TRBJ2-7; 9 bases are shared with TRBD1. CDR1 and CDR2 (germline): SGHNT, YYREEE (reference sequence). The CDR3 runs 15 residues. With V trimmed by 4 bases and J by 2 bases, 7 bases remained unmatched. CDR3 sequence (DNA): TGTGCCAGCAGCACGCCGGGACAGGGAACCTACGAGCAGTACTTC. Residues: CASSTPGQGTYEQYF.

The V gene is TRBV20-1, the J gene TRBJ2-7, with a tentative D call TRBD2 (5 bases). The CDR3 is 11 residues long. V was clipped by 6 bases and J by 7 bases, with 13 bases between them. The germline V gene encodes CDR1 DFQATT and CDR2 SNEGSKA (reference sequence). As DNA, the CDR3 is TGCAGTGCAGGAGGACCTAGGGAGCAGTACTTC. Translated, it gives CSAGGPREQYF.

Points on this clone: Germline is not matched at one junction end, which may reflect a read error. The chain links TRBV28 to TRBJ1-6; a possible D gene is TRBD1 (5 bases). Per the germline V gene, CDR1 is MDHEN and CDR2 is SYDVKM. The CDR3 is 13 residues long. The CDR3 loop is CAGRASYNSPLHF. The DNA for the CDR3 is TGCGCAGGGAGGGCCTCCTATAATTCACCCCTCCACTTT.

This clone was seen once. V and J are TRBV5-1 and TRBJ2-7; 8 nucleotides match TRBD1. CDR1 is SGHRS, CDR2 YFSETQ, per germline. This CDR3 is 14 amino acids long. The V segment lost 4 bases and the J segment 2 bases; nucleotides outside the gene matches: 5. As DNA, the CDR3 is TGCGCCAGCAGCGCGGACAGGGTCCCCTACGAGCAGTACTTC. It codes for CASSADRVPYEQYF.

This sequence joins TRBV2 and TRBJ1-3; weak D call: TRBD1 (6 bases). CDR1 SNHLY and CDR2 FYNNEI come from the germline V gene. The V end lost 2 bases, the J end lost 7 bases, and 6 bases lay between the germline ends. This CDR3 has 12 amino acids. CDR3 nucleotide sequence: TGTGCCAGCAGTGAACAGGGGAACACCATATATTTT. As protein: CASSEQGNTIYF.

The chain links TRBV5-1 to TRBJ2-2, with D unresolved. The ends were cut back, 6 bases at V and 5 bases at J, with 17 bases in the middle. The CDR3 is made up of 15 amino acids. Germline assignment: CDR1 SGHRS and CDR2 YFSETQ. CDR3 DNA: TGCGCCAGCAAATCGAGGATTGAGCCTACCGGGGAGCTGTTTTTT. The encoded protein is CASKSRIEPTGELFF. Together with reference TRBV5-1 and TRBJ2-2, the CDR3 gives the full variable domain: KAGVTQTPRYLIKTRGQQVTLSCSPISGHRSVSWYQQTPGQGLQFLFEYFSETQRNKGNFPGRFSGRQFSNSRSEMNVSTLELGDSALYLCASKSRIEPTGELFFGEGSRLTVL.

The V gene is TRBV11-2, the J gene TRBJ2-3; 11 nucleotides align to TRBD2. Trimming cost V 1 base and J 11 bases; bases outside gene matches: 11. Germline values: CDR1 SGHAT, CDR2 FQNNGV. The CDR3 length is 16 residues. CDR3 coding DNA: TGTGCCAGCAGCTTAGTTGCACTAGCGGGGGAGGAGAGGCAGTATTTT. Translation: CASSLVALAGEERQYF.

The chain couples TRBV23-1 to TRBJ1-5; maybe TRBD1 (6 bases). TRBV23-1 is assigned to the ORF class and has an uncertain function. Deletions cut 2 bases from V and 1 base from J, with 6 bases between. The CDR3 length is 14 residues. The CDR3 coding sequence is TGCGCCAGCAGTCAACAGGGGAGCAATCAGCCCCAGCATTTT. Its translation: CASSQQGSNQPQHF.

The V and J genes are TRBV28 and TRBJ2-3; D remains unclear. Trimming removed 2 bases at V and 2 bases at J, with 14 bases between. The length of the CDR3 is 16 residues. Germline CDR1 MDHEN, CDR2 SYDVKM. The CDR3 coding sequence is TGTGCCAGCAGTTTAATCTCAGGATCGGTCACAGATACGCAGTATTTT. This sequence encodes CASSLISGSVTDTQYF.

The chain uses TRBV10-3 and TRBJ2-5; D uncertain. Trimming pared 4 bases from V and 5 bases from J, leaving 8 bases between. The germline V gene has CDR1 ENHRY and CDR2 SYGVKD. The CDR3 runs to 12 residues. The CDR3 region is CAISAAGETQYF. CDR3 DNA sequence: TGTGCCATCAGTGCGGCAGGCGAGACCCAGTACTTC.

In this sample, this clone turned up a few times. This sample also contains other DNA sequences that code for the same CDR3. The CDR3 nucleotides read TGTGCCAGCAGCGTAGGCCAGGGGCCCACTGAAGCTTTCTTT. This sequence encodes CASSVGQGPTEAFF. The genes are TRBV9 and TRBJ1-1; possibly TRBD1 for D (6 bases). Trimming left V 0 bases short and J 4 bases short, with 10 bases between. This CDR3 spans 14 amino acids. The germline CDR1 and CDR2 sequences are SGDLS and YYNGEE.